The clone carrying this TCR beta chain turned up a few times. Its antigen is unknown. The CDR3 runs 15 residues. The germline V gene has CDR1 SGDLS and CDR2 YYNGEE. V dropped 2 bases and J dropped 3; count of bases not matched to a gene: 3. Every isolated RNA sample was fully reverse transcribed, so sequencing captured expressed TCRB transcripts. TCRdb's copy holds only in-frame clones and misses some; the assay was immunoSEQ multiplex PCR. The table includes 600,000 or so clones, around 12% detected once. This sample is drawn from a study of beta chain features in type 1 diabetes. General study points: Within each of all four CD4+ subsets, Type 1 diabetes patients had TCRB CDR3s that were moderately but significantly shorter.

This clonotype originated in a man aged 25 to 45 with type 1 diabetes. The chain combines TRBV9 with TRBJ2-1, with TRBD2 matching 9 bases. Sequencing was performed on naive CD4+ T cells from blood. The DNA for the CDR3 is TGTGCCAGCAGCGTGGCTAGCGGGATCTACAATGAGCAGTTCTTC. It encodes CASSVASGIYNEQFF.